Listed here is a single T cell receptor (beta chain). This clonotype showed up just a few times. Its antigen is still unknown. Qualities for individual bases were not recorded, and no much larger clone is one base off. The source of the sample is a study of T-cell reconstitution after alpha-beta-depleted transplantation in children (dated by TCRdb to the mid-2010s). Study-level background: T-cell immune reconstitution after TCRalphabeta/CD19-depleted allogeneic hematopoietic cell transplantation in children was quantitatively tracked in the study by means of TCR repertoire profiling.

The method was PCR. The instrument given in TCRdb is Illumina HiSeq 2500. To normalize quantification of the TCRbeta repertoire, the TCR libraries were built with molecular barcoding that relied on unique molecular identifiers. Starting from the raw public reads, TCRdb applied fastp trimming at Q25, assembled clones with MiXCR and retained in-frame beta chains. Rows with a matching CDR3 protein are joined into one entry that keeps the most common DNA and genes. For this sample the table gives 500,000 or so distinct CDR3 sequences, of which 30% to 35% were detected only once. The ten largest make up less than 2.5% of the sample. For CDR1 and CDR2, the germline V gene (reference sequence) lists GTSNPN and SVGIG. V is cut by 3 bases and J by 6 bases, and the space between the germline ends is 14 bases. The cysteine opens and the phenylalanine closes a CDR3 of 14 amino acids. Just CDR3 DNA is preserved here, 42 bases in frame from base 1.

The sequencing here drew on PBMCs from the stem cell graft donor, taken from the stem cell graft. This receptor was obtained from a human donor who donated a stem cell graft to a child with aplastic anemia. The chain is made from TRBV30 and TRBJ2-2; the D assignment is uncertain and may be TRBD1 or TRBD2, with 6 bases supporting each. CDR3 loop: CAWRGGYGSGELFF. The base sequence is TGTGCCTGGAGAGGGGGGTACGGTTCCGGGGAGCTGTTTTTT.